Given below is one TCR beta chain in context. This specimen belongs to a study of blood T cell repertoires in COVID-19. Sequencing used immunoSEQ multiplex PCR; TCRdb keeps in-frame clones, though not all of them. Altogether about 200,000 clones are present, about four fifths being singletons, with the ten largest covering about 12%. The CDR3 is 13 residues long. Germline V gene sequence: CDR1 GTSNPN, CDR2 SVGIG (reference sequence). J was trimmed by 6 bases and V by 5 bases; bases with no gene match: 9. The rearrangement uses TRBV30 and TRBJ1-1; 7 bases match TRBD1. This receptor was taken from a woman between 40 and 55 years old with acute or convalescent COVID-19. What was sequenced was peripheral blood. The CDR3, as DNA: TGTGCCTGGCGGGGACAGTTGGGCTCTGAAGCTTTCTTT. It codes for CAWRGQLGSEAFF.